What follows are 29 T cell receptor beta chains derived from one specimen sequenced in a study of healthy donors' naive CD4 and CD8 T cells (dated by TCRdb to the mid-2010s). The listed sequencing device is 454 GS FLX Titanium. TCR libraries were built from about 500 ng of total RNA with a previously published linear amplification protocol. The public sequencing data were trimmed at Q25 with fastp and processed into clonotypes with MiXCR by TCRdb, which kept only in-frame beta chains. Here each entry gathers all rows of one CDR3 protein and keeps the most common genes and DNA. For this sample there are about 180,000 distinct CDR3 sequences; about four fifths appear just once. Approximately 2.5% of the sample is in the top ten clones. The material sequenced was naive CD4+ and CD8+ T cells sorted from blood, pooled from several donors. Read against the paper, the sample's cell subset or site label means: FACS-sorted naive CD4+ (CD45RO-CD45RA+) and naive CD8+ (CD45RA+CD27bright) T cells. All receptors derive from a pool of human donors in good health; the sample pools cells from several healthy donors.

The gene calls are TRBV6-2 or TRBV6-3 and TRBJ2-7; TRBD2 aligns across 7 bases. The CDR3 consists of 15 residues. The V gene end was trimmed by 8 bases and the J gene end by 1 base; junction bases not matched to a gene: 11. Germline CDR1 MNHEY, CDR2 SVGEGT. CDR3 sequence: CASGSPTSSSYEQYF. The DNA for the CDR3 is TGTGCCAGCGGATCCCCGACTAGCTCGTCCTACGAGCAGTACTTC.

This chain connects TRBV6-5 to TRBJ2-7; 10 nucleotides agree with TRBD1. With 0 bases clipped from V and 3 bases from J, the junction kept 11 bases outside the gene matches. Germline loops: CDR1 MNHEY, CDR2 SVGAGI. This CDR3 has 18 residues. The CDR3: CASSYSKVVRTGGYEQYF. CDR3 in DNA: TGTGCCAGCAGTTACTCGAAGGTCGTAAGGACAGGGGGCTACGAGCAGTACTTC.

The rearrangement joins TRBV19 to TRBJ2-1, with 8 bases that match TRBD2. The CDR3 totals 14 residues. V lost 3 bases and J lost 6; bases outside the gene matches: 4. Germline V gene lookup returns CDR1 LNHDA and CDR2 SQIVND (reference sequence). CDR3 DNA: TGTGCCAGTAGTATCCTCGGGAGGGGCAATGAGCAGTTCTTC. This gives the protein CASSILGRGNEQFF.

The gene calls are TRBV29-1 and TRBJ2-2; TRBD2 matches 7 bases. J lost 7 bases, V lost 2 bases, and 22 bases had no gene match. Germline-derived CDR1 and CDR2 are SQVTM and ANQGSEA. The CDR3 length is 19 residues. CDR3 DNA: TGCAGCGTTGAATCCGGAGTCTTCCCAGAGAGGGGAGGGTACGGGGAGCTGTTTTTT. Its translation: CSVESGVFPERGGYGELFF.

The V gene is TRBV30, the J gene TRBJ1-6; no reliable D call. Trimming pared 0 bases from V and 6 bases from J, leaving 9 bases between. This CDR3 spans 14 amino acids. Germline assignment: CDR1 GTSNPN and CDR2 SVGIG (reference sequence). CDR3 sequence: CAWSVYQSNSPLHF. The CDR3 DNA reads as TGTGCCTGGAGTGTATACCAGTCTAATTCACCCCTCCACTTT.

The sample holds a few counts of this clonotype. The chain has TRBV6-5 and TRBJ2-3; D not resolved. The CDR3 runs to 12 residues. The V end lost 5 bases, the J end lost 8 bases, and 11 bases lay between the germline ends. Germline assignment: CDR1 MNHEY and CDR2 SVGAGI. Here the CDR3 DNA reads TGTGCCAGCAGTCAAGACATCTTTACGCAGTATTTT. This translates into CASSQDIFTQYF.

This clonotype was observed a few times. The J gene is TRBJ1-1, the V gene TRBV30; D is perhaps TRBD1 (5 bases). Germline CDR1 GTSNPN, CDR2 SVGIG (reference sequence). The CDR3 sequence is 15 residues long. The V and J ends lost 0 bases and 5 bases respectively, with 16 bases between them. CDR3 loop: CAWSVLSGRPTEAFF. The CDR3 DNA reads TGTGCCTGGAGTGTACTTTCGGGACGGCCGACTGAAGCTTTCTTT. Filled out from reference TRBV30 and TRBJ1-1, the complete variable domain reads SQTIHQWPATLVQPVGSPLSLECTVEGTSNPNLYWYRQAAGRGLQLLFYSVGIGQISSEVPQNLSASRPQDRQFILSSKKLLLSDSGFYLCAWSVLSGRPTEAFFGQGTRLTVV.

This clonotype was seen only a few times. V usage is TRBV29-1 and J usage is TRBJ1-1; D gene ambiguous. Germline V gene lookup returns CDR1 SQVTM and CDR2 ANQGSEA. V was clipped by 5 bases and J by 7 bases, with 20 bases between them. This CDR3 is 14 amino acids long. The CDR3 here is CSVPSLDGRLEAFF. In DNA, the CDR3 is TGCAGCGTTCCCTCCCTGGACGGACGCCTTGAAGCTTTCTTT.

The chain has TRBV6-2 or TRBV6-3 and TRBJ2-1; 7 nucleotides agree with TRBD1. The CDR3 covers 13 residues. Unmatched junction bases numbered 3, after V lost 8 bases and J lost 2 bases. From germline, CDR1 is MNHEY and CDR2 SVGEGT. CDR3 sequence: CASWDRTYNEQFF. CDR3 sequence (DNA): TGTGCCAGCTGGGACAGAACCTACAATGAGCAGTTCTTC.

This clonotype was counted only a few times. This chain connects TRBV12-3 or TRBV12-4 to TRBJ2-7; 10 nucleotides agree with TRBD2. V shed 3 bases, J shed 3 bases, and the junction held 2 bases outside the gene matches. This CDR3 has 14 residues. Written as DNA, the CDR3 is TGTGCCAGCAGTTTGAGCGGGAGGGTCTACGAGCAGTACTTC. Translated, it gives CASSLSGRVYEQYF.

The chain combines TRBV29-1 with TRBJ1-2; D gene uncertain. The CDR3 is made up of 14 amino acids. Per germline, CDR1 SQVTM and CDR2 ANQGSEA. V lost 0 bases and J 0 bases, leaving 8 bases between the germline ends. CDR3 amino acids: CSVEDPHPNYGYTF. The CDR3 DNA reads as TGCAGCGTTGAAGATCCACACCCTAACTATGGCTACACCTTC.

This chain uses TRBV11-2 with TRBJ1-2, with a possible D match to TRBD1 (5 bases). Trimming stripped 2 bases from V and 5 bases from J, with 12 bases between. The CDR3 consists of 14 residues. Germline CDR1 SGHAT, CDR2 FQNNGV. CDR3 nucleotide sequence: TGTGCCAGCAGCTTAATCGGGTCAGGGTATGGCTACACCTTC. It codes for CASSLIGSGYGYTF.

The chain is built from TRBV6-2 or TRBV6-3 and TRBJ2-1; 12 positions match TRBD2. The V gene end was trimmed by 3 bases and the J gene end by 12 bases; junction bases not matched to a gene: 27. This CDR3 comprises 21 residues. The germline gives CDR1 MNHEY, CDR2 SVGEGT. CDR3 residues: CASSYPGLAGNLLAPNGGQFF. In nucleotides, the CDR3 is TGTGCCAGCAGTTATCCCGGACTAGCGGGAAATCTGTTGGCCCCCAATGGTGGGCAGTTCTTC.

V and J are TRBV4-1 and TRBJ2-3; TRBD1 is a possible D gene (5 bases). The CDR3 loop spans 15 amino acids. V was shortened by 1 base and J by 0 bases, with 8 bases between the two germline ends. Germline values: CDR1 MGHRA, CDR2 YSYEKL. The CDR3 region has the DNA TGCGCCAGCAGCCAAGCCCCAGGGAGCACAGATACGCAGTATTTT. The encoded protein is CASSQAPGSTDTQYF.

The J gene is TRBJ2-1, the V gene TRBV15, with TRBD1 matching over 8 bases. CDR1 and CDR2 from the germline V gene are LNHNV and YYDKDF (reference sequence). This CDR3 is 15 amino acids long. After removal of 1 base from V and 4 bases from J, the junction contained 3 bases not matched to a gene. This chain's CDR3 is CATSRGRGRYNEQFF. For the CDR3, the DNA is TGTGCCACCAGCAGAGGCAGGGGGCGATACAATGAGCAGTTCTTC.

This clonotype turned up a few times. The J gene is TRBJ2-7, the V gene TRBV4-3; D perhaps matches TRBD2 (6 bases). CDR3 length: 16 amino acids. The V gene's germline CDR1 is LGHNA and CDR2 YSLEER. The V and J ends lost 1 base and 7 bases respectively, with 20 bases between them. The CDR3 is CASSQGLTAGRWEQYF. The CDR3 DNA follows: TGCGCCAGCAGCCAAGGTTTAACAGCGGGTCGGTGGGAGCAGTACTTC.

The chain couples TRBV6-5 to TRBJ2-7; TRBD1 matches 10 bases. The CDR3 is 15 residues long. The germline gives CDR1 MNHEY, CDR2 SVGAGI. With 6 bases clipped from V and 3 bases from J, the junction kept 8 bases outside the gene matches. The CDR3 loop is CASSHRWDRGYEQYF. CDR3 DNA: TGTGCCAGCAGCCACAGGTGGGACAGGGGCTACGAGCAGTACTTC.

This clonotype has just a few counts. This chain uses TRBV27 with TRBJ2-7; possibly TRBD1 or TRBD2 for D (5 bases each). V was cut by 3 bases and J by 3 bases, with 9 bases left in between. CDR3 length equals 13 residues. The germline gives CDR1 MNHEY, CDR2 SMNVEV (reference sequence). The CDR3 nucleotides read TGTGCCAGCAGTTTTTCAGGGAGCTACGAGCAGTACTTC. It yields the protein CASSFSGSYEQYF.

The rearrangement uses TRBV6-5 and TRBJ2-2; D is uncertain. The CDR3 has 12 residues. V was trimmed by 8 bases and J by 7 bases, leaving 11 bases between them. Looked up from germline, CDR1 is MNHEY and CDR2 is SVGAGI. CDR3 nucleotide sequence: TGTGCCAGCCTTAACGGAGTCGGGGAGCTGTTTTTT. Its translation is CASLNGVGELFF.

The rearrangement joins TRBV5-1 to TRBJ2-5; perhaps TRBD2 as D (5 bases). CDR3 length equals 14 residues. The V gene lost 0 bases and the J gene lost 9 bases, with 15 bases spanning the gap. Germline V gives CDR1 SGHRS, CDR2 YFSETQ. CDR3 residues: CASSLDVGPRAQYF. As DNA, the CDR3 is TGCGCCAGCAGCTTGGATGTCGGGCCGAGGGCCCAGTACTTC. The entire variable domain, with the rest obtained from reference TRBV5-1 and TRBJ2-5, is as follows: KAGVTQTPRYLIKTRGQQVTLSCSPISGHRSVSWYQQTPGQGLQFLFEYFSETQRNKGNFPGRFSGRQFSNSRSEMNVSTLELGDSALYLCASSLDVGPRAQYFGPGTRLLVL.

Of note for this clonotype: The junction shows a germline mismatch at one end, possibly a read error. The CDR3 bases are TGTGCCAACAGCTTAGCAGGAGTGAACACTGAAGCTTTCTTT. This translates into CANSLAGVNTEAFF. The chain uses TRBV7-8 and TRBJ1-1; D not resolved. The CDR3 extends over 14 amino acids. CDR1 and CDR2 (germline): SGHVS, FQNEAQ.

This clonotype was seen only a few times. The chain couples TRBV29-1 to TRBJ1-1; 7 bases fit TRBD1. The CDR3 covers 12 residues. Per the germline V gene, CDR1 is SQVTM and CDR2 is ANQGSEA. J gave up 5 bases and V 4 bases, and 4 bases lay outside the gene matches. CDR3 amino acids: CSVAGGGTEAFF. In nucleotides, the CDR3 is TGCAGCGTTGCAGGGGGTGGAACTGAAGCTTTCTTT. Filled out from reference TRBV29-1 and TRBJ1-1, the complete variable domain reads SAVISQKPSRDICQRGTSLTIQCQVDSQVTMMFWYRQQPGQSLTLIATANQGSEATYESGFVIDKFPISRPNLTFSTLTVSNMSPEDSSIYLCSVAGGGTEAFFGQGTRLTVV.

This clonotype was counted a single time. This CDR3 is CASSLSRSRYEQYF. In DNA form, the CDR3 reads TGTGCCAGCAGTTTATCGAGGTCGCGCTACGAGCAGTACTTC. The rearrangement joins TRBV27 to TRBJ2-7; unclear D gene. The CDR3 sequence is 14 residues long. The V end lost 0 bases, the J end lost 3 bases, and 9 bases lay between the germline ends. Germline CDR1 reads MNHEY; CDR2 reads SMNVEV (reference sequence).

V is TRBV6-2 or TRBV6-3 and J is TRBJ2-3; D gene unclear. The V end was cut by 7 bases, the J end by 6 bases, with 11 bases between. The CDR3 consists of 12 residues. Germline CDR1 MNHEY, CDR2 SVGEGT. CDR3 DNA sequence: TGTGCCAGCAAACCGGAAGGGGATACGCAGTATTTT. It specifies CASKPEGDTQYF.

About this clonotype itself: One end of the junction varies from germline; a read error may be responsible. The chain couples TRBV10-3 to TRBJ1-4, with D hard to call. The CDR3 is made up of 14 amino acids. Germline CDR1 reads ENHRY; CDR2 reads SYGVKD. CDR3 DNA sequence: TGTGCCATCAGCCTTGGACCGACTAGTGAAAAACTGTTTTTT. Protein: CAISLGPTSEKLFF.

This clonotype was found a few times. The chain couples TRBV5-1 to TRBJ1-2; tentatively, D is TRBD1 (5 bases). The CDR3 spans 15 residues. CDR1 is SGHRS and CDR2 is YFSETQ in the germline V gene. V shed 2 bases and J shed 6 bases, with 17 bases lying between them. In DNA, the CDR3 is TGCGCCAGCAGCTTTGGTCGGGACGCCCGGCATGGCTACACCTTC. Translating it yields CASSFGRDARHGYTF.

The rearrangement links TRBV27 to TRBJ2-6, with TRBD1 as a possible D gene (5 bases). Trimming removed 3 bases from V and 0 bases from J, with 9 bases in between. The CDR3 totals 16 residues. The V gene's germline CDR1 is MNHEY and CDR2 SMNVEV (reference sequence). CDR3 sequence: CASSFAGFSGANVLTF. The CDR3 coding sequence is TGTGCCAGCAGTTTCGCAGGGTTCTCTGGGGCCAACGTCCTGACTTTC.

This clonotype showed up just a few times. This rearrangement joins TRBV29-1 to TRBJ2-1; no clear D gene. The V gene's germline CDR1 is SQVTM and CDR2 ANQGSEA. The CDR3 length is 13 residues. The V end was cut by 4 bases, the J end by 7 bases, with 14 bases between. The DNA for the CDR3 is TGCAGCGTTGGGCCCGTGATGGTTAATGAGCAGTTCTTC. The encoded protein is CSVGPVMVNEQFF.

The chain carries TRBV29-1 and TRBJ2-7; D possibly matches TRBD1 or TRBD2 (5 bases each). The CDR3 totals 17 residues. Per the germline V gene, CDR1 is SQVTM and CDR2 is ANQGSEA. With 5 bases removed from V and 3 bases from J, the gap between germline ends came to 26 bases. CDR3 nucleotide sequence: TGCAGCGTTCGTATAGCGAAGTGGGGCCAGCGAGTCTACGAGCAGTACTTC. As protein: CSVRIAKWGQRVYEQYF.